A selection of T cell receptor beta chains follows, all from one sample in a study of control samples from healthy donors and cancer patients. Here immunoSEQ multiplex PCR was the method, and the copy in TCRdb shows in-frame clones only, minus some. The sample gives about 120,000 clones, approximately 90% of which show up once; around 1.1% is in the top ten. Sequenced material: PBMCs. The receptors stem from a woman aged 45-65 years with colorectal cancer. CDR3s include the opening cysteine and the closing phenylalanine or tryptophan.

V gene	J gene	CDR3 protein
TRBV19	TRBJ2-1	CASSIGQGAYNEQFF
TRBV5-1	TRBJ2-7	CASSFSPGMFYEQYF
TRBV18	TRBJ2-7	CASSPDRDEQYF
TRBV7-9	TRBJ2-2	CASSPRTSGRSGELFF
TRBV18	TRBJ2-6	CASSLTLSGANVLTF
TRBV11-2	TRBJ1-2	CASSLLSRGEGGYTF
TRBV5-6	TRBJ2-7	CASSLGQALLYEQYF
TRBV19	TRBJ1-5	CASSAGVGQPQHF
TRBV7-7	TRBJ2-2	CASSLRGSNTGELFF
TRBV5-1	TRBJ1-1	CASSLAVSRPAEAFF
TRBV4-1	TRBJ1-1	CASSQEKGGLTEAFF
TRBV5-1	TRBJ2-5	CASSLQGQAQETQYF
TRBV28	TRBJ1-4	CASTRTGGAVQDEKLFF
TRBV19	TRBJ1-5	CASSQGPTGAQPQHF
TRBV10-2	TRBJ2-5	CASSESLRETQYF
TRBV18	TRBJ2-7	CASSPQAGAPYEQYF
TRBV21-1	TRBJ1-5	CASSKDGGNQPQHF
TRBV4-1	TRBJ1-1	CASSQGVPRVFAVAAFF
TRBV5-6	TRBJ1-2	CASSQMGQVYGYTF
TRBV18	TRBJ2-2	CASSPGYTGELFF
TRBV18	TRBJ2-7	CASSPPSGTGEQYF
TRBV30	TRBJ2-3	CAWSVEADTQYF
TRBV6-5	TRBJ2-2	CASMRGSNTGELFF
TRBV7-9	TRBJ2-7	CASFRLAGAYEQYF
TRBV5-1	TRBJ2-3	CASSSLGRGGQSTDTQYF
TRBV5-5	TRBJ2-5	CASSPSRGFETQYF
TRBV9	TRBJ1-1	CASSAWTGGTEAFF